Listed below are T cell receptor beta chains from one sample, sequenced in a study of neoadjuvant anti-PD-1 for oral cavity cancer. Method: immunoSEQ multiplex PCR; TCRdb's copy keeps in-frame clones and lacks some. The sample lists under 15,000 clones; roughly 60% were seen once. Sequences were derived from PBMCs, sampled before nivolumab (anti-PD-1) treatment. All receptors come from a person aged 35 to 85 with oral cavity squamous cell carcinoma. The conserved cysteine and the conserved F or W are not part of the CDR3 here.

>TRBJ2-3|TRBV5-6
ASFPGTGVILSTDTQY
>TRBJ1-1|TRBV5-5
ASSLAGASNTEAF
>TRBJ1-5|TRBV10-2
ASSESGLNQPQH
>TRBJ2-7|TRBV7-9
ASSSLAVYEQY
>TRBJ2-7|TRBV7-2
ASSSPSGGAEQY
>TRBJ2-2|TRBV19
ASLAGELAGELF
>TRBJ2-7|TRBV19
ASSPSSTGARSYEQY
>TRBJ1-5|TRBV28
ASSTGGLNQPQH
>TRBJ2-4|TRBV6-4
ASSDSVSGGIQY
>TRBJ2-1|TRBV7-9
ASSLRASGRAIDEQF
>TRBJ1-1|TRBV19
ASSPIGQGAF
>TRBJ2-7|TRBV18
ASSPSGGDEQY
>TRBJ2-7|TRBV28
ASRRTYSYEQY
>TRBJ1-1|TRBV5-6
ASSFTGVGVGTEAF
>TRBJ2-3|TRBV4-1
ASSQDKGGYGTDTQY
>TRBJ2-3|TRBV27
ASSLSQLNTQY
>TRBJ1-6|TRBV11-2
ASSSSEVYRGNSPLH
>TRBJ2-3|TRBV5-8
ACLTSGTTSTDTQY
>TRBJ1-6|TRBV5-5
ASSLEPSASSYNSPLH
>TRBJ2-7|TRBV5-6
ASGLGWGAVEQY
>TRBJ2-7|TRBV5-1
ASSLVVSPYEQY
>TRBJ1-2|TRBV6-5
ASQRRSNYGYT
>TRBJ1-1|TRBV7-9
ASPSEGPAEKAF
>TRBJ1-3|TRBV5-1
ASSLDGPSSGNTIY
>TRBJ2-7|TRBV6-4
ASRLAEEGSYEQY
>TRBJ1-5|TRBV5-4
ASSRGGSNQPQH
>TRBJ2-7|TRBV9
ASSVASFSYEQY
>TRBJ1-1|TRBV4-1
ASSSPLGAHTEAF
>TRBJ1-2|TRBV6-1
ASSEPSTGYGYT
>TRBJ1-2|TRBV6-5
ASSPRKPDYGYT
>TRBJ2-2|TRBV7-2
ASSLAGAGTGELF
>TRBJ2-7|TRBV7-6
ASSFRLGEQY
>TRBJ2-2|TRBV6-7
ASSYGRGELF
>TRBJ1-1|TRBV30
AWSVLQGVTEAF
>TRBJ2-2|TRBV7-6
ASSLGTGRAGELF
>TRBJ2-1|TRBV11-3
ASSLSGRGGNEQF